The rows below give T cell receptor beta chains drawn from one sample of a study of T cell repertoires in cytomegalovirus infection. TCRdb fed the reads into MiXCR, producing one record per CDR3 protein. The repertoire holds 900,000 to 950,000 distinct CDR3 sequences, with 30% to 40% as singletons. What these receptors recognize is not known. This specimen consisted of cultured CD8+ T cells from PBMCs, obtained from culture after CMV antigen stimulation. These receptors were collected from a human donor in good health (CMV status not recorded). Some clones in this sample may be carry-over from other donors' samples. Both conserved end residues are part of each CDR3. The D gene is left open where the match is weak. Size is omitted from some rows. Given values are once, few, many or a class for expanded clones.

TRBV9	TRBJ1-1	.	TRBD1	TGTGCCAGCAGGTACAGGGACAGGGAAGACACTGAAGCTTTCTTT	CASRYRDREDTEAFF
TRBV12-3/TRBV12-4	TRBJ2-2	.	TRBD2	TGTGCCAGCAGTCCCCCGGCTGGCGGGGGGCCGAACACCGGGGAGCTGTTTTTT	CASSPPAGGGPNTGELFF
TRBV7-2	TRBJ2-5	many	TRBD1	TGTGCCAGCAGCTCCCCGACAGGGGTAACGGAGACCCAGTACTTC	CASSSPTGVTETQYF
TRBV6-2/TRBV6-3	TRBJ1-5	.	.	TGTGCCAGCAGTTCGGGACAAGACTATCAGCCCCAGCATTTT	CASSSGQDYQPQHF
TRBV7-6	TRBJ2-1	many	.	TGTGCCAGCAGCCCCTACCATAGAGCTGCTTCCTACAATGAGCAGTTCTTC	CASSPYHRAASYNEQFF
TRBV24-1	TRBJ2-5	.	.	TGTGCCACCAGTGACTTTGAGTCCCCAAGGGGGGAGACCCAGTACTTC	CATSDFESPRGETQYF
TRBV9	TRBJ2-3	.	.	TGTGCCAGCAATTCACAGGGTATTCTCACAGATACGCAGTATTTT	CASNSQGILTDTQYF
TRBV18	TRBJ1-1	.	.	TGTGCCAGCTCACCAGGGGGCAGACCCTCGCCTAATCACACTGAAGCTTTCTTT	CASSPGGRPSPNHTEAFF
TRBV7-2	TRBJ2-7	few	.	TGTGCCAGCAGCGCGACGGGACGGTCCTACGAGCAGTACTTC	CASSATGRSYEQYF
TRBV6-5	TRBJ1-3	.	.	TGTGCCAGCAGTCAGGGGAGGTTCGGAAACACCATATATTTT	CASSQGRFGNTIYF
TRBV19	TRBJ2-5	.	.	TGTGCCAGTGAGGATGGACGGGGGACCCAGTACTTC	CASEDGRGTQYF
TRBV12-3/TRBV12-4	TRBJ1-4	.	.	TGTGCCAGCAGAAATACAGGGTATAATGAAAAACTGTTTTTT	CASRNTGYNEKLFF
TRBV7-3	TRBJ2-2	many	.	TGTGCCAGCAGCCCCCGAGCCGGGGAGCTGTTTTTT	CASSPRAGELFF
TRBV7-6	TRBJ2-5	.	.	TGTGCCAGCAGCCCCCTATGGGGAGCCGGAGAGACCCAGTACTTC	CASSPLWGAGETQYF
TRBV4-1	TRBJ2-7	.	.	TGTGCCAGCAGCCAAGATCATACCGGAACAACCGAGCAGTACTTC	CASSQDHTGTTEQYF
TRBV7-9	TRBJ2-5	.	.	TGTGCCAGCAGCCCGCGTAGCGGCGCAAGGCAAGAGACCCAGTACTTC	CASSPRSGARQETQYF
TRBV4-1	TRBJ2-2	few	.	TGCGCCAGCAAAAGGGCCAAGAACACCGGGGAGCTGTTTTTT	CASKRAKNTGELFF
TRBV7-6	TRBJ2-2	few	.	TGTGCCAGCAGCTTGCAGGGAATGAAGGGGGAGCTGTTTTTT	CASSLQGMKGELFF
TRBV14	TRBJ1-1	few	TRBD1	TGTGCCAGCAGCCCCTACAGGGGGCAGGACACTGAAGCTTTCTTT	CASSPYRGQDTEAFF
TRBV7-9	TRBJ1-5	few	.	TGTGCCAGCAGCCGAGGGGAGGGACCCCAGCATTTT	CASSRGEGPQHF
TRBV9	TRBJ2-2	few	.	TGTGCCAGCAGCGTAGGGGGGGGGCCGAACACCGGGGAGCTGTTTTTT	CASSVGGGPNTGELFF
TRBV15	TRBJ2-5	.	TRBD2	TGTGCCACCAGCCGAATTAGACTAGCGGACAAAGAGACCCAGTACTTC	CATSRIRLADKETQYF
TRBV28	TRBJ2-3	.	.	TGTGCCAGCAGTTTGTATGGGGGGGGGGGCCCTGGCACAGATACGCAGTATTTT	CASSLYGGGGPGTDTQYF
TRBV12-5	TRBJ1-2	few	.	TGTGCTAGTGGTTTCCTCGGTTATGGCTACACCTTC	CASGFLGYGYTF
TRBV20-1	TRBJ2-7	.	TRBD1	TGCAGTGCTAGACTCTCGGGGACAGGCGAAAACTACGAGCAGTACTTC	CSARLSGTGENYEQYF
TRBV18	TRBJ2-7	.	.	TGTGCCAGCTCACCAGACAGGACCTTGGCCTACGAGCAGTACTTC	CASSPDRTLAYEQYF
TRBV4-1	TRBJ2-5	.	.	TGCGCCAGCAGCCTCGGACCCCAGTACCAAGAGACCCAGTACTTC	CASSLGPQYQETQYF
TRBV29-1	TRBJ2-5	few	.	TGCAGCGTATCAGGACTATCCCAAGAGACCCAGTACTTC	CSVSGLSQETQYF
TRBV4-2	TRBJ2-3	.	.	TGTGCCAGCAGCCAAAGGGTGGGAGAGCAGTATTTT	CASSQRVGEQYF
TRBV14	TRBJ1-2	.	TRBD1	TGTGCCAGCAGCCTTATGACCGGGACAGGCTATGGCTACACCTTC	CASSLMTGTGYGYTF
TRBV19	TRBJ1-5	.	.	TGTGCCAGTAGTATTCCCATTACAGCTAGCAATCAGCCCCAGCATTTT	CASSIPITASNQPQHF
TRBV7-8	TRBJ1-1	many	.	TGTGCCAGCAGCTTAGAAGCGGACCAGAACACTGAAGCTTTCTTT	CASSLEADQNTEAFF
TRBV29-1	TRBJ2-2	.	.	TGCAGCGTGCGTTATACCGGGGAGCTGTTTTTT	CSVRYTGELFF
TRBV27	TRBJ1-5	.	.	TGTGCCAGCAGTGTCGCACAGGGATCCCCAGAGCCCCAGCATTTT	CASSVAQGSPEPQHF
TRBV27	TRBJ1-1	.	.	TGTGCCAGCAGCACAAGTAGGGTGGGTAACGCTGAAGCTTTCTTT	CASSTSRVGNAEAFF
TRBV19	TRBJ2-1	.	TRBD1	TGTGTCAGTAGACCGGGACAGGGGATTCCCTGGGAGGATTACAATGAGCAGTTCTTC	CVSRPGQGIPWEDYNEQFF
TRBV7-2	TRBJ1-1	many	.	TGTGCCAGCAGCTTATATTTGGAGACAAAAAATGAAGCTTTCTTT	CASSLYLETKNEAFF
TRBV4-1	TRBJ1-1	few	.	TGCGCCAGCAGCCAATTCTTCGGAGGCACTGAAGCTTTCTTT	CASSQFFGGTEAFF
TRBV29-1	TRBJ2-2	.	.	TGCAGCGTGGAGGGGGACGCTGTCAACACCGGGGAGCTGTTTTTT	CSVEGDAVNTGELFF
TRBV6-6	TRBJ2-5	.	.	TGTGCCAGCAGTGTATGGGGGGGGGCGATCCAAGAGACCCAGCACTTC	CASSVWGGAIQETQHF